The subject of this entry is one TCR beta chain. Profiled with immunoSEQ multiplex PCR; TCRdb holds only in-frame clones, not every one. In the table there are around 70,000 clones, around four fifths of which are singletons. Germline V gene sequence: CDR1 SQVTM, CDR2 ANQGSEA. The CDR3 runs to 14 residues. V dropped 7 bases and J dropped 2 bases, with 12 bases sitting between them. This entry belongs to a study of blood T cell repertoires in COVID-19. The source is a human donor in a cohort sampled during active COVID-19. The rearrangement links TRBV29-1 to TRBJ2-6, with a tentative D call TRBD1 (5 bases). The sequenced sample consisted of peripheral blood. The CDR3 DNA is TGCAGCGCCAGACAGTCTACTGGGGCCAACGTCCTGACTTTC. Translated, it gives CSARQSTGANVLTF.